The 8 T cell receptor beta chains presented below share a single source sample, sequenced in a study of blood T cell repertoires in COVID-19. Assay used: immunoSEQ multiplex PCR; TCRdb lists only in-frame clones, some missing. This sample carries 40,000 to 50,000 clones, 89% of them seen once, and the ten largest clones take around a fifth. Specimen: peripheral blood. These receptors were obtained from a man over 45 with active COVID-19.

V gene TRBV18 combines with J gene TRBJ2-2; 11 nucleotides line up with TRBD2. The CDR3 is 16 residues long. CDR1 KGHSH and CDR2 LQKENI come from the germline V gene. J was trimmed by 4 bases and V by 2 bases; bases with no gene match: 3. The CDR3 spells CASSPGTSGPTGELFF. In DNA form, the CDR3 reads TGTGCCAGCTCACCAGGGACTAGCGGACCCACCGGGGAGCTGTTTTTT.

The J gene is TRBJ2-7, the V gene TRBV5-8; tentatively, D is TRBD1 (5 bases). V shed 4 bases and J shed 3 bases, with 14 bases lying between them. In germline, CDR1 is SGHTS, CDR2 YDEGEE. The CDR3 is made up of 14 amino acids. The CDR3 protein is CASSIRTGFYEQYF. CDR3 nucleotide sequence: TGTGCCAGCAGCATACGCACAGGATTCTACGAGCAGTACTTC.

The genes are TRBV21-1 and TRBJ1-3. TRBV21-1 is tagged as a pseudogene. CDR3 length equals 13 residues. CDR3 residues: CASSSGAGNTIYF. Here the CDR3 DNA reads TGTGCCAGCAGCAGCGGGGCTGGAAACACCATATATTTT.

The chain links TRBV18 to TRBJ1-1; maybe TRBD1 (5 bases). CDR1 KGHSH and CDR2 LQKENI come from the germline V gene. V was cut by 2 bases and J by 0 bases, with 7 bases left in between. The CDR3 is 14 amino acids. The CDR3 protein is CASSPGHMNTEAFF. The CDR3 region has the DNA TGTGCCAGCTCACCAGGACATATGAACACTGAAGCTTTCTTT. Full variable domain (outside the CDR3, taken from reference TRBV18 and TRBJ1-1): NAGVMQNPRHLVRRRGQEARLRCSPMKGHSHVYWYRQLPEEGLKFMVYLQKENIIDESGMPKERFSAEFPKEGPSILRIQQVVRGDSAAYFCASSPGHMNTEAFFGQGTRLTVV.

DNA of the CDR3: TGTGCCAGCAGTTACCTCCCAGGCCGTGAAGCTTTCTTT. This encodes CASSYLPGREAFF. The chain carries TRBV6-2 or TRBV6-3 and TRBJ1-1; D uncertain. The CDR3 is 13 residues long. The germline CDR1 and CDR2 sequences are MNHEY and SVGEGT. The V end was cut by 2 bases, the J end by 7 bases, with 11 bases between.

This sequence joins TRBV6-6 and TRBJ2-7; TRBD1 matches 8 bases. Germline-derived CDR1 and CDR2 are MNHNY and SVGAGI (reference sequence). Unmatched junction bases numbered 6, after V lost 7 bases and J lost 4 bases. This CDR3 is 13 amino acids long. CDR3 amino acids: CASTRTGRYEQYF. CDR3 nucleotides: TGTGCCAGCACCAGGACAGGGAGATACGAGCAGTACTTC.

This clone was found a few times. The rearrangement joins TRBV29-1 to TRBJ2-1, with D perhaps matching TRBD2 (6 bases). CDR3 length: 16 amino acids. The V gene lost 5 bases and the J gene lost 2 bases, with 19 bases spanning the gap. Germline-derived CDR1 and CDR2 are SQVTM and ANQGSEA. CDR3 coding DNA: TGCAGCGTTTATGGTCTCGCGGGACCTCCCTACAATGAGCAGTTCTTC. Amino acids: CSVYGLAGPPYNEQFF.

This clone was detected a few times. The rearrangement links TRBV30 to TRBJ1-5; 7 bases are shared with TRBD1. Trimming cost V 3 bases and J 0 bases; bases outside gene matches: 5. Looked up from germline, CDR1 is GTSNPN and CDR2 is SVGIG (reference sequence). The CDR3 runs 15 residues. The CDR3 DNA reads TGTGCCTGGAGCGGGACAGCCTATAGCAATCAGCCCCAGCATTTT. This translates into CAWSGTAYSNQPQHF.